This paragraph covers one TCR beta chain sequence. What it binds is unknown. The data are from a study of cytomegalovirus exposure and HLA in healthy donors. Study in general: Unique TCRs from HLA-typed donors, approximately 80 million of them, were held in an early data release.

General study results and limits: There were reportedly fewer N-insertions in an Asian-associated ancestry cluster than the approximately 600-donor mean, in a later analysis. Reportedly, HLA-A and HLA-B alleles of most subjects were accurately predicted from TCR beta.

Germline CDR1 and CDR2: SGHNT and YYREEE (reference sequence). The CDR3 sequence is 14 residues long. Trimming took off 3 bases at V and 5 bases at J, with 15 bases between the two ends. With 60 Vbeta and 13 Jbeta primers, the PCR was carried out. Some clones are missing from TCRdb's copy, which holds only in-frame ones; the method was immunoSEQ multiplex PCR. This table has 100,000 to 120,000 clones, 69% appearing once. This chain links TRBV5-4 with TRBJ2-7; D might be TRBD2 (5 bases). Sample: PBMCs. This sequence was found in a man under 40 in good health and CMV-seronegative. DNA of the CDR3: TGTGCCAGCAGCTCCCGAGGGCAGAGCGACGAGCAGTACTTC. As protein: CASSSRGQSDEQYF.